This T cell receptor beta chain stems from a study of T cell responses to AZD1222 COVID-19 vaccine. Study information: Second-dose timings of about 4 or about 12 weeks were pooled. Regarding the study as a whole: The study found vaccine-associated CD4 TCRs spanning spike, dominant at 160-218 and 743-854. Recipients of two AZD1222 doses showed rising Spike-specific TCR breadth and depth. Clonal diversity was possibly underestimated; the donors were predominantly white British and more often female.

Profiled with immunoSEQ multiplex PCR; TCRdb holds only in-frame clones, not every one. This sample has some 100,000 clones, with around nine tenths found just once. In regard to this clone: Its antigen remains unknown.

This clonotype was sampled from an adult in good health. The material sequenced was peripheral blood, taken on day 0 of AZD1222 vaccination.

The CDR3 loop is CASRFIWTGLNQPQHF. The CDR3, as DNA: TGTGCCAGCAGATTTATCTGGACAGGACTCAATCAGCCCCAGCATTTT. This chain links TRBV28 with TRBJ1-5; 7 bases align to TRBD1. Germline V CDR1 and CDR2: MDHEN, SYDVKM. The CDR3 consists of 16 residues. V trimming: 6 bases; J trimming: 3 bases; junction bases outside the gene matches: 11.